Included here is one T cell receptor (beta chain) sequence, with context. This entry is derived from a study of blood T cell repertoires in COVID-19. Overall study context: Samples taken during acute and convalescent COVID-19 were collected in the United States, Italy and Spain. PBMCs, B-cell-depleted T cells, or T cells provided the cDNA or gDNA that made up the material.

Assignment of participants to cohorts was predicated upon participant-reported clinical history. No more than 2 weeks before study entry, exposed participants had met a case of COVID-19. Repertoires were generated with immunoSEQ multiplex PCR, while TCRdb's copy carries only in-frame clones and drops some. This sample has more than 300,000 clones, with more than 90% found just once. The CDR3 totals 14 residues. Germline CDR1 reads SEHNR; CDR2 reads FQNEAQ (reference sequence). With 0 bases removed from V and 7 bases from J, the gap between germline ends came to 12 bases. The sequencing input was PBMCs or T cells enriched from blood (not recorded which). This TCR was sampled from a woman aged 25 to 39 who had been exposed to COVID-19. The chain uses TRBV7-9 and TRBJ1-2; D is perhaps TRBD1 (6 bases). The CDR3 here is CASSLALGGRGYTF. The CDR3 coding sequence is TGTGCCAGCAGCTTAGCGCTAGGGGGACGTGGCTACACCTTC.